This passage covers 4 T cell receptor beta chains from one sample sequenced in a study of CD8 T cells in ankylosing spondylitis. The study, taken as a whole, reports: Apparently characteristic of ankylosing spondylitis blood was a TCR beta motif (roughly 8 highly homologous variants).

No cognate antigen is known for these TCRs. TCRdb recomputed calls from the 5' RACE reads with MiXCR, one row per CDR3 protein. The sample yields around 430,000 distinct CDR3 sequences, approximately 17% seen once. Sequencing used blood, either unsorted or a sorted T cell fraction (not recorded which). Source of these receptors: a male donor with ankylosing spondylitis.

The chain joins TRBV5-1 to TRBJ2-5; TRBD2 aligns across 9 bases. The CDR3 contains 14 residues. Germline loops: CDR1 SGHRS, CDR2 YFSETQ. The ends lost 4 bases at V and 3 bases at J; junction bases unmatched: 4. The CDR3 is CASSGGGGKETQYF. Written as DNA, the CDR3 is TGCGCCAGCAGCGGCGGGGGGGGAAAAGAGACCCAGTACTTC.

This clonotype has a count of ten or more. The gene calls are TRBV5-1 and TRBJ2-3; the D is unclear. This CDR3 is 12 amino acids long. Germline V gene sequence: CDR1 SGHRS, CDR2 YFSETQ. V shed 0 bases and J shed 4 bases, with 3 bases lying between them. CDR3 in amino acids: CASSLAPDTQYF. The DNA of the CDR3 is TGCGCCAGCAGCTTGGCCCCAGATACGCAGTATTTT.

This clonotype was seen a few times. The chain carries TRBV10-3 and TRBJ1-6, with D unresolved. V shed 8 bases and J shed 2 bases, with 19 bases lying between them. Germline values: CDR1 ENHRY, CDR2 SYGVKD. This CDR3 spans 17 amino acids. The CDR3 bases are TGTGCCATCCCGGCCACCAAACAAAGCACCTATAATTCACCCCTCCACTTT. Amino acid sequence: CAIPATKQSTYNSPLHF.

The chain has TRBV20-1 and TRBJ1-2; D possibly corresponds to TRBD1 (5 bases). The CDR3 runs to 15 residues. Germline V CDR1 and CDR2: DFQATT, SNEGSKA (reference sequence). V shed 0 bases and J shed 4 bases, with 15 bases lying between them. CDR3 DNA: TGCAGTGCTAGAGATGTGGGGGTGTCTTCCTATGGCTACACCTTC. This encodes CSARDVGVSSYGYTF.